This T cell receptor beta chain was sequenced during a study of circulating and synovial CD4+ cells in juvenile arthritis. With respect to this clone: Its antigen remains unknown.

Sequenced samples came from active juvenile idiopathic arthritis patients. This CDR3 region has 15 residues. Germline V CDR1 and CDR2: MNHEY, SMNVEV (reference sequence). Unmatched junction bases numbered 7, after V lost 6 bases and J lost 2 bases. Some clones are missing from TCRdb's copy, which holds only in-frame ones; the method was immunoSEQ multiplex PCR. The sample gives about 33,000 clones, about 95% of which show up once; 0.15% to 0.2% is in the top ten. General study results and limits: Circulating pathogenic-like lymphocytes shared a substantially higher fraction of CDR3 sequences with synovium than bulk blood. Bulk blood CD4 repertoires were more diverse than these. T cell genome counts differed by at least an order of magnitude between CPL and CD4 samples.

The sequenced material came from CD4+ T cells from blood. The genes are TRBV27 and TRBJ2-5; 9 nucleotides line up with TRBD2. The sequence came from a human donor with juvenile idiopathic arthritis. The CDR3 region is CASRPGTSSQETQYF. The CDR3 DNA sequence: TGTGCCAGCAGACCCGGGACTAGCTCACAAGAGACCCAGTACTTC.